This passage covers 21 T cell receptor beta chains from one sample sequenced in a study of CD4 T cells in relation to SARS-CoV-2 and coronaviruses. Generated by immunoSEQ multiplex PCR, the TCRdb table keeps only in-frame clones and is missing some. The data show some 65,000 clones, about 89% seen once. The unexposed donors gave CD4+ T cells in about 2011-2019, prior to COVID-19. The sequencing sample was made of memory CD4+ T cells from PBMCs. The receptors derive from a human donor in good health.

The chain combines TRBV28 with TRBJ1-2, with TRBD1 matching over 7 bases. Losses at the gene ends were 3 bases for V and 7 bases for J; bases not matched to a gene: 14. The CDR3 extends over 16 amino acids. Germline V lookup: CDR1 MDHEN, CDR2 SYDVKM. The DNA for the CDR3 is TGTGCCAGCAGTTTCGGGCAGGGGGTGGAGGTGTCTGGCTACACCTTC. Residues: CASSFGQGVEVSGYTF.

This clone was observed once. The rearrangement joins TRBV2 to TRBJ2-1; D is possibly TRBD2 (6 bases). The V and J ends lost 11 bases and 5 bases respectively, with 13 bases between them. CDR1 and CDR2 (germline): SNHLY, FYNNEI. The CDR3 runs to 12 residues. For the CDR3, the DNA is TGTGCCGGGGGACTTTTCAACAATGAGCAGTTCTTC. Translating it yields CAGGLFNNEQFF.

CDR3 residues: CASSSDGRSYEQYF. The CDR3 bases are TGTGCCAGCAGCTCGGACGGGAGGTCCTACGAGCAGTACTTC. J is TRBJ2-7 and V is TRBV7-3; 7 positions match TRBD2. After removal of 4 bases from V and 1 base from J, the junction contained 4 bases not matched to a gene. CDR1 and CDR2 from the germline V gene are SGHTA and FQGTGA. This CDR3 is 14 amino acids long.

The chain recombines TRBV27 with TRBJ1-4; 10 bases match TRBD1. Unmatched junction bases numbered 5, after V lost 2 bases and J lost 8 bases. Germline CDR1 is MNHEY and CDR2 is SMNVEV (reference sequence). There are 15 residues in the CDR3. The CDR3 sequence is CASSLGDRGIEKLFF. CDR3 bases: TGTGCCAGCAGTTTAGGGGACAGGGGTATAGAAAAACTGTTTTTT.

Here the CDR3 DNA reads TGTGCCAGCAGCTTCCTTAGCGGGGCTAGCGCAGATACGCAGTATTTT. Amino acid sequence: CASSFLSGASADTQYF. The gene calls are TRBV5-4 and TRBJ2-3, with 8 bases aligning to TRBD2. After removal of 2 bases from V and 4 bases from J, the junction contained 9 bases not matched to a gene. CDR1 and CDR2 from the germline V gene are SGHNT and YYREEE (reference sequence). The CDR3 is made up of 16 amino acids.

The genes are TRBV18 and TRBJ1-5, with a tentative D call TRBD1 (6 bases). The CDR3 is 16 amino acids. V was trimmed by 0 bases and J by 7 bases, leaving 16 bases between them. The germline V gene has CDR1 KGHSH and CDR2 LQKENI. The CDR3 spells CASSPPGGREGQPQHF. For the CDR3, the DNA is TGTGCCAGCTCACCACCTGGGGGGCGCGAGGGACAGCCCCAGCATTTT.

The chain uses TRBV5-4 and TRBJ1-5; the D gene is possibly TRBD1 (5 bases). Germline loops: CDR1 SGHNT, CDR2 YYREEE (reference sequence). The V gene lost 3 bases and the J gene lost 4 bases, with 11 bases spanning the gap. The CDR3 extends over 14 amino acids. CDR3 amino acids: CASSSGLDNQPQHF. DNA of the CDR3: TGTGCCAGCAGCTCGGGACTGGATAATCAGCCCCAGCATTTT.

The V and J genes are TRBV15 and TRBJ1-5, with D uncertain. The CDR3 length is 15 residues. The ends were cut back, 5 bases at V and 2 bases at J, with 13 bases in the middle. Germline CDR1 and CDR2: LNHNV and YYDKDF (reference sequence). This CDR3 reads CATSGQIRGNQPQHF. CDR3 nucleotide sequence: TGTGCCACCAGCGGCCAAATCCGTGGCAATCAGCCCCAGCATTTT.

The CDR3 DNA follows: TGTGCCAGCAGCTTAGGGGGGACAGGGTACTACAATGAGCAGTTCTTC. Translating gives CASSLGGTGYYNEQFF. The V and J genes are TRBV7-2 and TRBJ2-1; TRBD1 matches 9 bases. V lost 1 base and J lost 3; bases outside the gene matches: 4. This CDR3 is built from 16 residues. The germline V gene has CDR1 SGHTA and CDR2 FQGNSA. Using reference TRBV7-2 and TRBJ2-1 for the parts outside the CDR3, the full variable domain is GAGVSQSPSNKVTEKGKDVELRCDPISGHTALYWYRQSLGQGLEFLIYFQGNSAPDKSGLPSDRFSAERTGGSVSTLTIQRTQQEDSAVYLCASSLGGTGYYNEQFFGPGTRLTVL.

This clone turned up a few times. V gene TRBV18 combines with J gene TRBJ1-5; D ambiguous. Germline V gene data show CDR1 as KGHSH and CDR2 as LQKENI. The CDR3 sequence is 17 residues long. V was trimmed by 1 base and J by 0 bases, leaving 13 bases between them. Here the CDR3 DNA reads TGTGCCAGCTCACCACGCATTCCGACCGTTAGCAATCAGCCCCAGCATTTT. Translating gives CASSPRIPTVSNQPQHF.

The CDR3 DNA sequence: TGTGCCAGCAGCATCGACAGGGGCCCCCTCAGAAACTATGGCTACACCTTC. Translating gives CASSIDRGPLRNYGYTF. The chain recombines TRBV7-9 with TRBJ1-2; the match to TRBD1 covers 8 bases. Trimming removed 5 bases from V and 2 bases from J; junction bases left unmatched: 13. In germline, CDR1 is SEHNR, CDR2 FQNEAQ (reference sequence). The CDR3 covers 17 residues.

The chain carries TRBV30 and TRBJ1-6; maybe TRBD1 (5 bases). The CDR3 spans 13 residues. V lost 0 bases and J lost 6, with 6 bases in between. CDR1 and CDR2 (germline): GTSNPN, SVGIG (reference sequence). For the CDR3, the DNA is TGTGCCTGGAGTGTAGACAGTAATTCACCCCTCCACTTT. It translates to CAWSVDSNSPLHF.

V is TRBV3-1 (or the pseudogene TRBV3-2) and J is TRBJ2-1; 7 nucleotides align to TRBD1. Germline CDR1 LGHDT, CDR2 YNNKEL (reference sequence). The CDR3 spans 13 residues. The V gene end was trimmed by 5 bases and the J gene end by 15 bases; junction bases not matched to a gene: 13. The CDR3 region has the DNA TGTGCCAGCAGCAAAACCCCTACAGGGGACCCGTTCTTC. Translation: CASSKTPTGDPFF.

This chain's CDR3 is CATFDTNYEQYF. The CDR3 DNA follows: TGCGCCACCTTTGACACTAACTACGAGCAGTACTTC. The chain recombines TRBV10-1 with TRBJ2-7; D unclear. CDR1 and CDR2 (germline): WNHNN, SYGVQD (reference sequence). This CDR3 spans 12 amino acids. V was clipped by 10 bases and J by 3 bases, with 13 bases between them.

The chain links TRBV5-6 to TRBJ2-7, with 7 positions matching TRBD1. The CDR3 covers 13 residues. In germline, CDR1 is SGHDT, CDR2 YYEEEE. J gave up 4 bases and V 1 base, and 2 bases lay outside the gene matches. CDR3 protein: CASSLWGQYEQYF. In nucleotides, the CDR3 is TGTGCCAGCAGCTTGTGGGGACAGTACGAGCAGTACTTC.

The chain uses TRBV11-2 and TRBJ2-3; TRBD2 matches 7 bases. The CDR3 consists of 15 residues. CDR1 and CDR2 from the germline V gene are SGHAT and FQNNGV. V dropped 5 bases and J dropped 4; count of bases not matched to a gene: 9. The CDR3 region has the DNA TGTGCCAGCAGCCCCCAGGGTCGGGGGGCAGATACGCAGTATTTT. It translates to CASSPQGRGADTQYF.

CDR3 amino acids: CASSSQGNTGELFF. In nucleotides, the CDR3 is TGTGCCAGCAGCTCCCAGGGGAACACCGGGGAGCTGTTTTTT. V is TRBV5-8 and J is TRBJ2-2, with D maybe TRBD1 (5 bases). CDR1 and CDR2 from the germline V gene are SGHTS and YDEGEE. V was clipped by 3 bases and J by 1 base, with 7 bases between them. The CDR3 is made up of 14 amino acids.

This clone has a handful of counts. The chain couples TRBV5-1 to TRBJ1-6, with D possibly TRBD1 on 5 matching bases. Trimming took off 1 base at V and 5 bases at J, with 28 bases between the two ends. The CDR3 is 21 amino acids. Germline-derived CDR1 and CDR2 are SGHRS and YFSETQ. In nucleotides, the CDR3 is TGCGCCAGCAGCTTGCTGCAAACCGACGGGGCCAGCAAAGGGGATAATTCACCCCTCCACTTT. Protein: CASSLLQTDGASKGDNSPLHF.

V gene TRBV30 combines with J gene TRBJ2-7, with 7 bases fitting TRBD1. Unmatched junction bases numbered 5, after V lost 0 bases and J lost 3 bases. The CDR3 consists of 14 residues. Germline V CDR1 and CDR2: GTSNPN, SVGIG (reference sequence). Written as DNA, the CDR3 is TGTGCCTGGAGTGTACGGGACAGAGTCTACGAGCAGTACTTC. It encodes CAWSVRDRVYEQYF.

V usage is TRBV19 and J usage is TRBJ2-1; 13 bases agree with TRBD2. With V trimmed by 7 bases and J by 5 bases, 11 bases remained unmatched. The CDR3 runs 17 residues. Germline CDR1 is LNHDA and CDR2 is SQIVND (reference sequence). CDR3 residues: CASTIGLAGDSNNEQFF. CDR3 nucleotide sequence: TGTGCCAGTACCATTGGACTAGCGGGAGATAGCAACAATGAGCAGTTCTTC.

The V and J genes are TRBV14 and TRBJ1-1, with TRBD1 as a possible D gene (5 bases). The ends were cut back, 4 bases at V and 1 base at J, with 13 bases in the middle. The CDR3 extends over 15 amino acids. Germline assignment: CDR1 SGHDN and CDR2 FVKESK. The CDR3 is CASSPQGLTNTEAFF. Here the CDR3 DNA reads TGTGCCAGCAGCCCGCAGGGACTTACGAACACTGAAGCTTTCTTT.